This T cell receptor beta chain originates from a study of vaccination and CD4 T cells after COVID-19. Study-wide background: Recovered-phase convalescent patients showed SARS-CoV-2 positivity by nasal swab PCR; 9 or 10 were mild, one severe. Six men and four women formed the convalescents, two being Hispanic.

The study sequenced cultured CD4+ T cell DNA using the Oncomine TCR Beta short-read assay. TCRdb ran MiXCR on the PCR reads and lists one entry per CDR3 protein. Seen here are about 17,000 distinct CDR3 sequences, roughly 50% observed once, and the top ten hold roughly 18%. Findings and limits, study-wide: The median proportion of reactive clones detected only post-vaccination in convalescent patients was around 86%.

The germline gives CDR1 MNHNS, CDR2 SASEGT. The CDR3 is made up of 14 amino acids. J gave up 2 bases and V 8 bases, and 5 bases lay outside the gene matches. Time point denoted: late sampling 161 to 241 days after vaccination in a few convalescent patients. Noted treatment: approximately 9-day PBMC culture with coronavirus spike peptide pools or control peptides (ViraFEST assay). PCR positivity was dated March to December 2020, before US Alpha, Beta and Delta variants. About this clonotype itself: Its antigen is not identified.

This receptor was taken from a human donor who had recovered from COVID-19. The chain is built from TRBV6-1 and TRBJ2-7; 11 bases fit TRBD2. This specimen was CD4+ T cells from blood, cultured in vitro, taken about 7 months after SARS-CoV-2 vaccination. CDR3 DNA: TGTGCCAGCCTCAATAGCGGGGGGGCCTACGAGCAGTACTTC. Its protein product is CASLNSGGAYEQYF.